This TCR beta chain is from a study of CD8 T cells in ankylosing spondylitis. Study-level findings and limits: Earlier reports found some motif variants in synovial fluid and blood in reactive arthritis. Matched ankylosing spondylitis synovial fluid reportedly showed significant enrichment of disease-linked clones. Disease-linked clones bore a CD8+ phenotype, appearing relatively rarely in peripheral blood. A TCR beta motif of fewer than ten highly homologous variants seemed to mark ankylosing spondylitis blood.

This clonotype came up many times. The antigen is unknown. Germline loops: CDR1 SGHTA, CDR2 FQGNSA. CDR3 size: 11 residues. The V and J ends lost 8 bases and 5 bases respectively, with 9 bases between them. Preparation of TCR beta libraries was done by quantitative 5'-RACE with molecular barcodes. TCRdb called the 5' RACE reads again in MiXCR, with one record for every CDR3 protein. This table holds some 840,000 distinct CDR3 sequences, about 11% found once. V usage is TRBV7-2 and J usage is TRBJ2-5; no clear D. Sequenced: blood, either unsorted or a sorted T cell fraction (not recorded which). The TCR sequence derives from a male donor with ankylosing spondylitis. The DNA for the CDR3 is TGTGCCAGCGGTCATCATGAGACCCAGTACTTC. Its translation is CASGHHETQYF.